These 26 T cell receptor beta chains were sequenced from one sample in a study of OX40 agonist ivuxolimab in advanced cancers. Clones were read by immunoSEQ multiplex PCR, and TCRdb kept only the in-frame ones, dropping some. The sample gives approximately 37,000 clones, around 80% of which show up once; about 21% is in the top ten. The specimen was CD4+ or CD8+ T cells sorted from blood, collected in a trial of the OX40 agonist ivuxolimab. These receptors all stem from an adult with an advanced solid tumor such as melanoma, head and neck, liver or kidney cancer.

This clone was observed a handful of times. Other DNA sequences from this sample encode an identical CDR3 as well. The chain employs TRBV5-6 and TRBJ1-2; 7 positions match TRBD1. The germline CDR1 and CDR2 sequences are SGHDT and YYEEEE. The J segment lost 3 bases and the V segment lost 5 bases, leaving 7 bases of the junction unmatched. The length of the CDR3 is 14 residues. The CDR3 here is CASSTSGTDYGYTF. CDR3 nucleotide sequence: TGTGCCAGCAGTACGAGCGGGACAGACTATGGCTACACCTTC. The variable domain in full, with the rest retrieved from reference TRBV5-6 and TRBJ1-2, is DAGVTQSPTHLIKTRGQQVTLRCSPKSGHDTVSWYQQALGQGPQFIFQYYEEEERQRGNFPDRFSGHQFPNYSSELNVNALLLGDSALYLCASSTSGTDYGYTFGSGTRLTVV.

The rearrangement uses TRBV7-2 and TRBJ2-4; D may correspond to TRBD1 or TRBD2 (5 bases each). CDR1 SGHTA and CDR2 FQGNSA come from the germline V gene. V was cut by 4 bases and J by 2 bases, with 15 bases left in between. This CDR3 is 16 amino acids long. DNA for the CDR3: TGTGCCAGCAGCTGGGGCGCGGGCCTGACCAAAAACATTCAGTACTTC. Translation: CASSWGAGLTKNIQYF.

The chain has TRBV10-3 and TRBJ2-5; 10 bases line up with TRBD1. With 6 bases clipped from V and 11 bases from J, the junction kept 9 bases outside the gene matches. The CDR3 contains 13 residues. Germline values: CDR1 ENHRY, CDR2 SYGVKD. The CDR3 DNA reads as TGTGCCATCAGGGGACAGGGGACCAGTGAGCAGTACTTC. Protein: CAIRGQGTSEQYF.

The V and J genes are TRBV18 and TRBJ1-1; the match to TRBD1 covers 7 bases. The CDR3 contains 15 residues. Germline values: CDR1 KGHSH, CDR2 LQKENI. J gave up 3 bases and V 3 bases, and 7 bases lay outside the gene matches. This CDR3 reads CASSPTQGSDTEAFF. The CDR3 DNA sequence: TGTGCCAGCTCACCGACACAGGGGTCGGACACTGAAGCTTTCTTT.

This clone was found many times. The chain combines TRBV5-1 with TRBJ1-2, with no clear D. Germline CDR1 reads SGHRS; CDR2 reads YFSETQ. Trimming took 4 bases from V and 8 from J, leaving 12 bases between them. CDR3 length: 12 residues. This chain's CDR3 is CASSDERVGYTF. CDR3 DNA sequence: TGCGCCAGCAGCGATGAGAGGGTGGGCTACACCTTC.

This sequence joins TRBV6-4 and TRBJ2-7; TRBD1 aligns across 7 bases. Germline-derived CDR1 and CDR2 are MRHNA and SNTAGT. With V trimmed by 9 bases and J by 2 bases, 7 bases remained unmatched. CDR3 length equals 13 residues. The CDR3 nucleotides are TGTGCCAGAAGACAGGGCCCAGCCTACGAGCAGTACGTC. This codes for CARRQGPAYEQYV.

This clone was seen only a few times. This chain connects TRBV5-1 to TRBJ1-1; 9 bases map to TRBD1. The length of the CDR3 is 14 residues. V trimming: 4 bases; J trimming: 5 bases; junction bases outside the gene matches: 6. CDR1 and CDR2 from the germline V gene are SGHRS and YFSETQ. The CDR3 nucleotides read TGCGCCAGCAGCATACAGACAGGGGGGACTGAAGCTTTCTTT. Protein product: CASSIQTGGTEAFF.

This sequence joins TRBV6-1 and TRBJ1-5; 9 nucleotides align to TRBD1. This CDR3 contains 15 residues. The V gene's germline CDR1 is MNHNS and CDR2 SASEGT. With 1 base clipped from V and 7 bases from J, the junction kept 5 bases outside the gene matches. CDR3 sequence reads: CASSEGGTGTQPQHF. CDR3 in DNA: TGTGCCAGCAGTGAAGGAGGGACAGGGACCCAGCCCCAGCATTTT.

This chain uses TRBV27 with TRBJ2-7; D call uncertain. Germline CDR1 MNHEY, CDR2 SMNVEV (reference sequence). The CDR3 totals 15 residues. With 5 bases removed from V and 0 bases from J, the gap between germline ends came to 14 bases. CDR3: CASSPGPEVSYEQYF. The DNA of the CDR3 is TGTGCCAGCAGTCCCGGGCCTGAGGTCTCCTACGAGCAGTACTTC.

The CDR3 sequence: CASSPRRLDNEQFF. The CDR3 nucleotides read TGTGCCAGCTCACCCCGAAGGCTGGACAATGAGCAGTTCTTC. V and J are TRBV18 and TRBJ2-1; D is undetermined. Deletions cut 3 bases from V and 5 bases from J, with 11 bases between. Germline CDR1 reads KGHSH; CDR2 reads LQKENI. The CDR3 spans 14 residues.

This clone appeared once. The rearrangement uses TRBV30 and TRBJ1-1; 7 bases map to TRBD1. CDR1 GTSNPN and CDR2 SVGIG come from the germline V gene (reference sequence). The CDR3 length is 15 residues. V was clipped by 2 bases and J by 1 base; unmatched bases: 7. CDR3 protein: CAWSPQGRGNTEAFF. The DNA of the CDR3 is TGTGCCTGGAGTCCACAGGGGAGGGGGAACACTGAAGCTTTCTTT. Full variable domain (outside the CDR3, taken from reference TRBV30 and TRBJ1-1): SQTIHQWPATLVQPVGSPLSLECTVEGTSNPNLYWYRQAAGRGLQLLFYSVGIGQISSEVPQNLSASRPQDRQFILSSKKLLLSDSGFYLCAWSPQGRGNTEAFFGQGTRLTVV.

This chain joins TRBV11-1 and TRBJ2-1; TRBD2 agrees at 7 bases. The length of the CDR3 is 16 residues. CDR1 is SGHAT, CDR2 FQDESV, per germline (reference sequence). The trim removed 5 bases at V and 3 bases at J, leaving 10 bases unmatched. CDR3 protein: CASSTQAGLSYNEQFF. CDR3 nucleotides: TGTGCCAGCAGCACCCAAGCGGGGTTAAGCTACAATGAGCAGTTCTTC.

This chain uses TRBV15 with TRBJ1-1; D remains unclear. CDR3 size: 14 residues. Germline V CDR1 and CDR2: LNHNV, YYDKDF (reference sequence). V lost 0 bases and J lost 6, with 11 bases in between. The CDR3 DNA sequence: TGTGCCACCAGCAGAGAAAGGTTCCCACCTGAAGCTTTCTTT. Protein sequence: CATSRERFPPEAFF.

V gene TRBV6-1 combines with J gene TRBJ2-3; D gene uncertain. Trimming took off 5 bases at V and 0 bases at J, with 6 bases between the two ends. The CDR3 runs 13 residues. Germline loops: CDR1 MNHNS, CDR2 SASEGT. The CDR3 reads CASSFVSTDTQYF. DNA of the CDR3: TGTGCCAGCAGTTTTGTGAGCACAGATACGCAGTATTTT.

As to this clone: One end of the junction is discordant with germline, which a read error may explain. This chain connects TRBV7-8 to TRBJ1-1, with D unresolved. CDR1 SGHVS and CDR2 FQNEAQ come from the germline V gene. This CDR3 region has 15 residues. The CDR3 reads CASRLAMWENTEAFF. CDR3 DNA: TGTGCCAGCAGATTAGCCATGTGGGAGAACACTGAAGCTTTCTTT.

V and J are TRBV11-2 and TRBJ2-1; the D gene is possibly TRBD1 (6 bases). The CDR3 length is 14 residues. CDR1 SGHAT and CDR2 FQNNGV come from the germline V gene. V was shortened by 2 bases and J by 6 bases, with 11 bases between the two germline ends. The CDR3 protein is CASSLNVGANEQFF. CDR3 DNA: TGTGCCAGCAGCTTAAATGTGGGGGCCAATGAGCAGTTCTTC.

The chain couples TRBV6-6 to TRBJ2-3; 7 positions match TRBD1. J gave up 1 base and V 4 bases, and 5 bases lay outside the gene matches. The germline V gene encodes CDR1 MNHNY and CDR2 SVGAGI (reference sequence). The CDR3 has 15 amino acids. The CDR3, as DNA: TGTGCCAGCAGTTTTCGACAGGGCGGCACAGATACGCAGTATTTT. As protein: CASSFRQGGTDTQYF.

The CDR3 coding sequence is TGTGCCAGCACGGCGGGGAGAAACTATGGCTACACCTTC. It codes for CASTAGRNYGYTF. This rearrangement joins TRBV2 to TRBJ1-2; D call uncertain. CDR1 is SNHLY, CDR2 FYNNEI, per germline. This CDR3 is built from 13 residues. The V end was cut by 7 bases, the J end by 2 bases, with 11 bases between. Full variable domain (outside the CDR3, taken from reference TRBV2 and TRBJ1-2): EPEVTQTPSHQVTQMGQEVILRCVPISNHLYFYWYRQILGQKVEFLVSFYNNEISEKSEIFDDQFSVERPDGSNFTLKIRSTKLEDSAMYFCASTAGRNYGYTFGSGTRLTVV.

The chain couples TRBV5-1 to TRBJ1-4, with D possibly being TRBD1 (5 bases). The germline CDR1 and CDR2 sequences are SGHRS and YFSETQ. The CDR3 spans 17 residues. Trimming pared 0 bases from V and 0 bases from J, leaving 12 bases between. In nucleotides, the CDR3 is TGCGCCAGCAGCTTGGCCCCTACGACAGCAACTAATGAAAAACTGTTTTTT. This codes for CASSLAPTTATNEKLFF.

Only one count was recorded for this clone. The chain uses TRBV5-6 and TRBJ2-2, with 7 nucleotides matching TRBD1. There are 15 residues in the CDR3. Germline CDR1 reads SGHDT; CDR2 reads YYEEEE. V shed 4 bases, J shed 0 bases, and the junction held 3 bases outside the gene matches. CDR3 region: CASSLQGSNTGELFF. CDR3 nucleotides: TGTGCCAGCAGCCTACAGGGGTCGAACACCGGGGAGCTGTTTTTT.

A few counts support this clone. The CDR3 bases are TGTGCCAGCAGCTTAGCTCCCGGGGCGTGGGGCAAAAACATTCAGTACTTC. Protein product: CASSLAPGAWGKNIQYF. This sequence joins TRBV7-8 and TRBJ2-4; D could derive from TRBD1 or TRBD2 (5 bases each). CDR1 SGHVS and CDR2 FQNEAQ come from the germline V gene. Trimming cost V 0 bases and J 3 bases, with 15 bases left between them. This CDR3 has 17 residues.

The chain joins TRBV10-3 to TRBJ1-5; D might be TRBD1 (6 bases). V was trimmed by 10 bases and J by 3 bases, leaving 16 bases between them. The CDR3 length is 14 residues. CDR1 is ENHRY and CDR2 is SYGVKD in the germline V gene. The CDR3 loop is CASRARGDNQPQHF. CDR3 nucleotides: TGTGCCAGCAGAGCGAGGGGGGACAATCAGCCCCAGCATTTT.

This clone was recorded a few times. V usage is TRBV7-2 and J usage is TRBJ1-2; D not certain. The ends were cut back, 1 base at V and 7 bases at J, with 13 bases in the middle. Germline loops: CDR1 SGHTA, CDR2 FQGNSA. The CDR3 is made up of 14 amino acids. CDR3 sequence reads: CASSLDLWSGGYTF. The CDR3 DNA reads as TGTGCCAGCAGCTTAGACTTATGGAGTGGTGGCTACACCTTC.

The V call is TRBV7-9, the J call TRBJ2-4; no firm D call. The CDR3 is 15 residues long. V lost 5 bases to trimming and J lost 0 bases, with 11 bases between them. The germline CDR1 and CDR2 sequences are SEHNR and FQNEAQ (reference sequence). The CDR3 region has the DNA TGTGCCAGCAGCCCCCGAGGCCTAGCCAAAAACATTCAGTACTTC. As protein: CASSPRGLAKNIQYF.

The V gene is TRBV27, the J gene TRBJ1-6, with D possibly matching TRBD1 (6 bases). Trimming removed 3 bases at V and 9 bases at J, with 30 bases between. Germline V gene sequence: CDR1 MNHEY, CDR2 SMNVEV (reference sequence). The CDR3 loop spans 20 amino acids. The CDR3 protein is CASSFGFLATAQGGRSPLHF. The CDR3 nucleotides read TGTGCCAGCAGTTTTGGTTTTTTGGCGACAGCTCAAGGGGGTCGTTCACCCCTCCACTTT.

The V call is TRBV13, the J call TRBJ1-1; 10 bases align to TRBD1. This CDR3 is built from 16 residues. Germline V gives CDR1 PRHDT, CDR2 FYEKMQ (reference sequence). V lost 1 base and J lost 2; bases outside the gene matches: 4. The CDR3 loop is CASSLVPTGGNTEAFF. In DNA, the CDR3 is TGTGCCAGCAGCTTAGTCCCGACAGGGGGCAACACTGAAGCTTTCTTT.